This T cell receptor beta chain emerged from a study of Ad26.COV2.S vaccination and SARS-CoV-2 variants. Study background: Intramuscular Ad26.COV2.S at 5x10^10 or 1x10^11 viral particles.

This clone was found a few times. Its antigen is as yet unknown. Produced via immunoSEQ multiplex PCR; TCRdb's table is partial and in-frame only. The table records about half a million clones, roughly nine tenths of them present only once. V gave up 8 bases and J gave up 3 bases; unmatched junction bases: 1. Germline V CDR1 and CDR2: LGHDT, YNNKEL (reference sequence). The CDR3 consists of 13 residues. Indicated treatment: over 15 received Ad26.COV2.S at low or high dose, single or two shots; about 5 received placebo; per-sample allocation not given. The samples date from day 63 after the first vaccine or placebo injection. Study-wide results and limits: Non-spike TCR breadth showed similarity between vaccine and placebo recipients.

This chain connects TRBV3-1 (or the pseudogene TRBV3-2) to TRBJ1-3, with 10 bases fitting TRBD1. The sequence was obtained from a person between 18 and 60 years old who received the Ad26.COV2.S COVID-19 vaccine or a placebo. The source material was peripheral blood, sampled in a trial of Ad26.COV2.S vaccine versus placebo. The CDR3 protein is CASGTGDGNTIYF. The CDR3 DNA reads as TGTGCCAGCGGGACAGGGGATGGAAACACCATATATTTT.